This is a list of T cell receptor beta chains from one sample in a study of blood T cell repertoires in COVID-19. Measured with immunoSEQ multiplex PCR; TCRdb has only the in-frame clones, and not every one. The sample contains approximately 28,000 clones, around 90% of which appear only once. Sequenced material: peripheral blood. These receptors were obtained from a woman aged 60-75 years with active COVID-19. Both conserved end residues are trimmed from each CDR3.

v_gene: TRBV5-1; j_gene: TRBJ2-1; CDR3aa: ASSLGIGLASGTSYNEQF
v_gene: TRBV16; j_gene: TRBJ1-4; CDR3aa: ASTRVATNEKLF
v_gene: TRBV27; j_gene: TRBJ2-7; CDR3aa: ASSSGTSGEQY
v_gene: TRBV12-3/TRBV12-4; j_gene: TRBJ2-5; CDR3aa: ASSPGQQETQY
v_gene: TRBV28; j_gene: TRBJ2-7; CDR3aa: ASRIRDYEQY
v_gene: TRBV15; j_gene: TRBJ2-7; CDR3aa: ATSRDASGTYEQY
v_gene: TRBV9; j_gene: TRBJ1-1; CDR3aa: ASSGGTGGNTEAF
v_gene: TRBV2; j_gene: TRBJ1-2; CDR3aa: ASLTGGLSGYT
v_gene: TRBV19; j_gene: TRBJ1-5; CDR3aa: ASSPAGQDRH
v_gene: TRBV9; j_gene: TRBJ1-2; CDR3aa: ASSPTPYPSRANYGYT
v_gene: TRBV5-1; j_gene: TRBJ1-6; CDR3aa: ASSLLSGPPLH
v_gene: TRBV6-2/TRBV6-3; j_gene: TRBJ2-3; CDR3aa: ASSDGQGDSDTQY
v_gene: TRBV27; j_gene: TRBJ2-3; CDR3aa: ASIPDRGSTDTQY
v_gene: TRBV28; j_gene: TRBJ2-1; CDR3aa: ASSFPRRRTDYVYNEQF
v_gene: TRBV7-2; j_gene: TRBJ1-1; CDR3aa: ASSQTGRTEAF
v_gene: TRBV5-1; j_gene: TRBJ1-1; CDR3aa: ASSSTGDTEAF
v_gene: TRBV2; j_gene: TRBJ1-4; CDR3aa: ASSRRDSNEKLF
v_gene: TRBV6-5; j_gene: TRBJ1-4; CDR3aa: ASSYPDGTGGEKLF
v_gene: TRBV27; j_gene: TRBJ2-2; CDR3aa: ASSLLLGTGELF
v_gene: TRBV10-2; j_gene: TRBJ1-2; CDR3aa: ASSRGTFGYT
v_gene: TRBV10-3; j_gene: TRBJ1-4; CDR3aa: AISETPGQASAGNEKLF
v_gene: TRBV19; j_gene: TRBJ1-5; CDR3aa: ASSIRGGVGGQPQH
v_gene: TRBV7-8; j_gene: TRBJ2-1; CDR3aa: ASRRSGSGPYNEQF
v_gene: TRBV18; j_gene: TRBJ2-3; CDR3aa: ASSPVVAGYTDTQY
v_gene: TRBV6-5; j_gene: TRBJ1-2; CDR3aa: ASRRGQGDGYT
v_gene: TRBV5-4; j_gene: TRBJ2-1; CDR3aa: ASSFQGSFYNEQF
v_gene: TRBV4-1; j_gene: TRBJ2-1; CDR3aa: ASRGFTGKEYNEQF
v_gene: TRBV6-1; j_gene: TRBJ2-2; CDR3aa: ASSGSLAGAAGELF
v_gene: TRBV28; j_gene: TRBJ1-1; CDR3aa: AGRTGGLTEAF
v_gene: TRBV6-6; j_gene: TRBJ1-2; CDR3aa: ASNPPGQGLGYT
v_gene: TRBV27; j_gene: TRBJ2-7; CDR3aa: ASSLGGGIAYEQY
v_gene: TRBV7-8; j_gene: TRBJ2-7; CDR3aa: ASSLGRSYEQY
v_gene: TRBV9; j_gene: TRBJ2-1; CDR3aa: ASSETSGGGNEQF
v_gene: TRBV7-9; j_gene: TRBJ2-7; CDR3aa: ASSFVPYSYEQY
v_gene: TRBV4-1; j_gene: TRBJ2-3; CDR3aa: ASSLRTSGNQDTQY
v_gene: TRBV6-5; j_gene: TRBJ2-7; CDR3aa: ASSSRTAREQY
v_gene: TRBV30; j_gene: TRBJ2-7; CDR3aa: ASQDRYSYEQY
v_gene: TRBV19; j_gene: TRBJ2-5; CDR3aa: ASSFGTSGRGETQY
v_gene: TRBV2; j_gene: TRBJ2-1; CDR3aa: ASREKLLFSYNEQF
v_gene: TRBV4-1; j_gene: TRBJ2-3; CDR3aa: ASSYLSGGTDTQY
v_gene: TRBV4-1; j_gene: TRBJ2-7; CDR3aa: ASSLPRGRIHEQY
v_gene: TRBV11-3; j_gene: TRBJ1-6; CDR3aa: ASSTRDGSSYNSPLH
v_gene: TRBV29-1; j_gene: TRBJ2-3; CDR3aa: SVVLRESVYTQY
v_gene: TRBV5-5; j_gene: TRBJ2-7; CDR3aa: ASSWTASYEQY
v_gene: TRBV15; j_gene: TRBJ2-5; CDR3aa: ATSGGLAGQETQY
v_gene: TRBV2; j_gene: TRBJ2-3; CDR3aa: ASMEPVVGGGDTQY
v_gene: TRBV6-6; j_gene: TRBJ2-1; CDR3aa: ASSPGTSGNEQF
v_gene: TRBV7-9; j_gene: TRBJ2-1; CDR3aa: ASSLEGRGEQF
v_gene: TRBV19; j_gene: TRBJ1-4; CDR3aa: ASSIDRGQDNEKLF
v_gene: TRBV7-2; j_gene: TRBJ2-1; CDR3aa: ASSTPPHYEQF
v_gene: TRBV7-3; j_gene: TRBJ2-1; CDR3aa: ASSPGTSGSSQF
v_gene: TRBV28; j_gene: TRBJ2-1; CDR3aa: ASSPTGTGAYNEQF
v_gene: TRBV9; j_gene: TRBJ2-7; CDR3aa: ASSVGTGTEQY
v_gene: TRBV28; j_gene: TRBJ2-7; CDR3aa: ASSLDRLLDEQY
v_gene: TRBV3-1/TRBV3-2; j_gene: TRBJ2-3; CDR3aa: ASSQGGKAGGTQY
v_gene: TRBV7-6; j_gene: TRBJ2-1; CDR3aa: ASSSFVLSSYNEQF